The 14 T cell receptor beta chains below come from one sample, sequenced in a study of blood T cell repertoires in COVID-19. The data were produced by immunoSEQ multiplex PCR, yet TCRdb's version contains in-frame clones alone and is incomplete. The sample consists of fewer than 500,000 clones, over 65% of them appearing once. Input material: peripheral blood. These receptors were obtained from a human donor with acute or convalescent COVID-19. The donor label of this sample is uncertain.

The chain carries TRBV18 and TRBJ1-4; 9 nucleotides match TRBD1. In germline, CDR1 is KGHSH, CDR2 LQKENI. The V gene end was trimmed by 1 base and the J gene end by 0 bases; junction bases not matched to a gene: 0. The CDR3 has 16 residues. The CDR3 protein is CASSPRQGATNEKLFF. DNA of the CDR3: TGTGCCAGCTCACCACGACAGGGGGCAACTAATGAAAAACTGTTTTTT. Supplemented by reference TRBV18 and TRBJ1-4, the full variable domain reads NAGVMQNPRHLVRRRGQEARLRCSPMKGHSHVYWYRQLPEEGLKFMVYLQKENIIDESGMPKERFSAEFPKEGPSILRIQQVVRGDSAAYFCASSPRQGATNEKLFFGSGTQLSVL.

The chain links TRBV14 to TRBJ1-2; 9 bases align to TRBD1. Losses at the gene ends were 4 bases for V and 7 bases for J; bases not matched to a gene: 13. Germline values: CDR1 SGHDN, CDR2 FVKESK. The CDR3 is 16 residues long. CDR3 amino acids: CASSPRSTGGVFGYTF. As DNA, the CDR3 is TGTGCCAGCAGCCCACGATCCACAGGGGGCGTTTTTGGCTACACCTTC.

This rearrangement joins TRBV15 to TRBJ1-5, with D unresolved. CDR1 LNHNV and CDR2 YYDKDF come from the germline V gene (reference sequence). The V end lost 3 bases, the J end lost 5 bases, and 5 bases lay between the germline ends. CDR3 length equals 12 residues. The DNA of the CDR3 is TGTGCCACCAGCAGGCGGGATCAGCCCCAGCATTTT. Its protein product is CATSRRDQPQHF.

The chain combines TRBV2 with TRBJ2-2; D perhaps matches TRBD2 (5 bases). CDR1 and CDR2 from the germline V gene are SNHLY and FYNNEI. This CDR3 has 14 amino acids. V lost 5 bases, J lost 8 bases, and 15 bases lay in between. The CDR3 protein is CASSFRELGGELFF. DNA of the CDR3: TGTGCCAGCAGTTTCCGGGAACTAGGTGGGGAGCTGTTTTTT.

In this sample, this clone turned up once. V usage is TRBV28 and J usage is TRBJ1-1; D gene ambiguous. V was shortened by 3 bases and J by 7 bases, with 6 bases between the two germline ends. The germline V gene encodes CDR1 MDHEN and CDR2 SYDVKM. The CDR3 is made up of 11 amino acids. The CDR3 is CASSLRDEAFF. The DNA of the CDR3 is TGTGCCAGCAGTTTGAGAGATGAAGCTTTCTTT.

The chain combines TRBV4-1 with TRBJ1-4; perhaps TRBD1 as D (6 bases). With 1 base removed from V and 8 bases from J, the gap between germline ends came to 17 bases. CDR1 MGHRA and CDR2 YSYEKL come from the germline V gene. The CDR3 extends over 16 amino acids. In nucleotides, the CDR3 is TGCGCCAGCAGCCAAGCACAGGGCGCCTCGGGGGAAAAACTGTTTTTT. Translation gives CASSQAQGASGEKLFF.

The J gene is TRBJ2-7, the V gene TRBV7-8, with 10 bases matching TRBD2. Germline lookup yields CDR1 SGHVS and CDR2 FQNEAQ. J lost 3 bases, V lost 1 base, and 0 bases had no gene match. The CDR3 totals 14 residues. The CDR3 bases are TGTGCCAGCAGCTTAGAGCGGGGGGGCTACGAGCAGTACTTC. Its protein is CASSLERGGYEQYF.

This chain joins TRBV5-1 and TRBJ2-2, with 10 nucleotides matching TRBD1. Per germline, CDR1 SGHRS and CDR2 YFSETQ. This CDR3 region has 18 residues. V trimming: 0 bases; J trimming: 6 bases; junction bases outside the gene matches: 11. CDR3 amino acids: CASSLGGTGTGVSGELFF. The DNA for the CDR3 is TGCGCCAGCAGCTTGGGGGGTACCGGGACAGGGGTCTCCGGGGAGCTGTTTTTT.

As to this clone: The junction does not match germline at one end; this may be a read error. DNA of the CDR3: TGTGCCAGCAGGTACGGGATGACGACCAATGGGCAGTTCTTC. The encoded protein is CASRYGMTTNGQFF. V gene TRBV14 combines with J gene TRBJ2-1; D is perhaps TRBD2 (5 bases). The CDR3 has 14 amino acids. Germline CDR1 and CDR2: SGHDN and FVKESK.

The chain combines TRBV19 with TRBJ1-5; 7 bases align to TRBD1. V shed 5 bases and J 4 bases; nucleotides not matched to a gene: 8. The CDR3 length is 15 residues. Germline values: CDR1 LNHDA, CDR2 SQIVND (reference sequence). The CDR3 bases are TGTGCCAGTAGTGCCCGGGACAGTGTAAATCAGCCCCAGCATTTT. Encoded protein: CASSARDSVNQPQHF.

This clone was found a few times. The J gene is TRBJ2-5, the V gene TRBV7-6; TRBD2 matches at 16 bases. The CDR3 is 17 residues long. V dropped 5 bases and J dropped 4; count of bases not matched to a gene: 7. Germline assignment: CDR1 SGHVS and CDR2 FNYEAQ. CDR3 amino acids: CASSGTSGGARGETQYF. CDR3 nucleotide sequence: TGTGCCAGCAGCGGGACTAGCGGGGGGGCCCGGGGAGAGACCCAGTACTTC.

The rearrangement uses TRBV7-8 and TRBJ2-7; 8 bases are a match to TRBD2. CDR1 is SGHVS, CDR2 FQNEAQ, per germline. V dropped 1 base and J dropped 6; count of bases not matched to a gene: 8. This CDR3 contains 15 residues. The CDR3: CASSLVWLAGAEQYF. The CDR3 DNA follows: TGTGCCAGCAGCTTAGTTTGGCTAGCGGGTGCCGAGCAGTACTTC.

CDR3 nucleotide sequence: TGCGCCAGCAGCTTCGACAGGGCAGAGACCCAGTACTTC. The encoded protein is CASSFDRAETQYF. V is TRBV5-1 and J is TRBJ2-5; 7 bases line up with TRBD1. Germline values: CDR1 SGHRS, CDR2 YFSETQ. V gave up 2 bases and J gave up 4 bases; unmatched junction bases: 2. The CDR3 is 13 amino acids.

The J gene is TRBJ1-2, the V gene TRBV2, with TRBD1 matching 10 bases. Germline V gives CDR1 SNHLY, CDR2 FYNNEI. CDR3 length: 14 residues. The V gene end was trimmed by 7 bases and the J gene end by 2 bases; junction bases not matched to a gene: 4. The CDR3 DNA follows: TGTGCCAGCAATCCGGGACAGGGGAACTATGGCTACACCTTC. Translation gives CASNPGQGNYGYTF.